This TCR beta chain was sequenced during a study of tumor and adjacent non-tumor tissue in lung cancer. V was cut by 7 bases and J by 13 bases, with 16 bases left in between. Germline values: CDR1 MNHNS, CDR2 SASEGT. This CDR3 has 11 amino acids. A modified ARM-PCR protocol with three rounds of nested PCR amplified TCRbeta. TCRdb ran MiXCR on the multiplex PCR reads and lists one entry per CDR3 protein. The sample lists 200,000 to 250,000 distinct CDR3 sequences, roughly 70% occurring once. No cell sorting was done before RNA was extracted from the tissue. The sequenced sample consisted of lung tumor tissue. The V call is TRBV6-1, the J call TRBJ1-1; possibly TRBD1 for D (6 bases). The sequence came from a man in his 60s with non-small cell lung cancer. The CDR3 sequence: CASNRAGCGFF. The CDR3 DNA follows: TGTGCCAGCAACAGGGCGGGGTGCGGTTTCTTT.